This T cell receptor beta chain came from a study of T-cell memory formation after mild COVID-19. TCRdb processed the 5' RACE reads anew with MiXCR; each CDR3 protein has one entry. The sample lists roughly 450,000 distinct CDR3 sequences; over 15% were seen once. In the case of this clonotype: The antigen remains undetermined.

Study observations and caveats: Day 15 to 85 contracting clones showed balanced CD4/CD8; later expanders leaned CD4+. Contracting clones localized mainly to CM and EM when CD4+ and mainly to EMRA when CD8+. The second-wave clones peaking on day 37 were not confirmed as SARS-CoV-2-specific.

Trimming left V 0 bases short and J 2 bases short, with 10 bases between. The CDR3 has 15 amino acids. Per germline, CDR1 MNHEY and CDR2 SVGAGI. Material for sequencing was PBMCs or a T cell subset sorted from them (not recorded which). This TCR was sampled from an adult woman who had mild COVID-19 (a few samples of this study predate the infection). Cell type and time point are not known. The rearrangement joins TRBV6-5 to TRBJ1-2; D not certain. DNA for the CDR3: TGTGCCAGCAGTTACTCGAAGGGCAGGAACTATGGCTACACCTTC. Amino acids: CASSYSKGRNYGYTF.